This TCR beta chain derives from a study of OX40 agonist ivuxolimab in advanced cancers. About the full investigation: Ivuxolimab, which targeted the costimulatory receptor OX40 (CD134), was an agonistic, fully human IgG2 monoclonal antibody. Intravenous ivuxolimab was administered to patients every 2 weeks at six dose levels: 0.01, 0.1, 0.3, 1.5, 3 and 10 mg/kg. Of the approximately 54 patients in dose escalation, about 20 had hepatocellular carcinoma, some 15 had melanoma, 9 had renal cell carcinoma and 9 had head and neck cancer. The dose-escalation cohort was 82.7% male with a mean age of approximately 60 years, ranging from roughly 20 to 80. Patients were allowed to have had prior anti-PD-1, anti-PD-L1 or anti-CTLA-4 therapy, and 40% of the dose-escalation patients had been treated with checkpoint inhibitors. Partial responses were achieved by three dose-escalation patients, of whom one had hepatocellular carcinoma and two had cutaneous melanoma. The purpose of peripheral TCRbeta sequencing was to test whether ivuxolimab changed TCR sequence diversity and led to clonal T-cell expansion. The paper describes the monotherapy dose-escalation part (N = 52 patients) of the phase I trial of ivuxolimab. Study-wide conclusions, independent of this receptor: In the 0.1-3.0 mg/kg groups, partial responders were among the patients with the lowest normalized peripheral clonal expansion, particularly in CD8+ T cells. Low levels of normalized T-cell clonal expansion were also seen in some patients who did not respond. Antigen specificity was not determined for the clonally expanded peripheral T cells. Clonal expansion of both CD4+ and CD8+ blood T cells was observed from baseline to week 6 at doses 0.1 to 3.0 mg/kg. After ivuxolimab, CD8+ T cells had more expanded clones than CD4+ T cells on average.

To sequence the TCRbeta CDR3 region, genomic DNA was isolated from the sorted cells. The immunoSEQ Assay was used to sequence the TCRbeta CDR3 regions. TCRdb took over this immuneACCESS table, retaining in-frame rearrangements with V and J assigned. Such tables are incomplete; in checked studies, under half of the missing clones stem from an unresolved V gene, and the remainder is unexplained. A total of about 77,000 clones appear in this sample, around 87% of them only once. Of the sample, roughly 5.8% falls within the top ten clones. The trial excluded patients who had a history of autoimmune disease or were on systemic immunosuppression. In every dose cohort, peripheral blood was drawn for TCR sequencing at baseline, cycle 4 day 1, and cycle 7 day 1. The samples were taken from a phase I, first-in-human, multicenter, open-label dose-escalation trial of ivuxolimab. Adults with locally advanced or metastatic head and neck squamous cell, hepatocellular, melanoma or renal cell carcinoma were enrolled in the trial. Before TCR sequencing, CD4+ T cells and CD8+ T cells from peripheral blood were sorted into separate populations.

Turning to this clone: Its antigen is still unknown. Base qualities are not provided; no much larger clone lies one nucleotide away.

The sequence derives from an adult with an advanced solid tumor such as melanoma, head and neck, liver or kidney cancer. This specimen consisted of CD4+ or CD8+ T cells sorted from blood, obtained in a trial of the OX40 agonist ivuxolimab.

Here is the DNA: TGTGCCAGAAGCATGACGGGACTAGCGCGGAGGCCAATGGGAGAGACCCAGTACTTC. Its amino acids are CARSMTGLARRPMGETQYF. The sequence links TRBV5-3 to TRBJ2-5, and 10 junction bases match TRBD2. TRBV5-3 is given ORF status, its function remaining uncertain. The junction shows trimming of 4 bases on V and 4 bases on J, and the gene matches do not reach 19 bases of it. Spanning cysteine to phenylalanine, the CDR3 consists of 19 amino acids. CDR3 DNA only is kept here, 57 bases in frame from base 1.